The 2 T cell receptor beta chains in this list originate from one sample, sequenced in a study of cytotoxic CD8 clonotypes in ibrutinib-treated CLL. Only in-frame clones appear in the TCRdb table, and some are missing; sequencing was by immunoSEQ multiplex PCR. Of approximately 84,000 clones listed, 70% to 80% are singletons. This material consisted of PBMCs, taken after 12 months of ibrutinib treatment. These receptors were obtained from a human donor with chronic lymphocytic leukemia.

The V and J genes are TRBV7-6 and TRBJ2-3; D is possibly TRBD1 (6 bases). The V end lost 5 bases, the J end lost 0 bases, and 9 bases lay between the germline ends. Germline assignment: CDR1 SGHVS and CDR2 FNYEAQ. This CDR3 comprises 14 residues. CDR3 in amino acids: CASSKDRSTDTQYF. CDR3 sequence (DNA): TGTGCCAGCAGCAAAGACAGGAGCACAGATACGCAGTATTTT.

The chain is built from TRBV28 and TRBJ2-3; 8 bases map to TRBD2. The V gene's germline CDR1 is MDHEN and CDR2 SYDVKM. This CDR3 has 16 amino acids. With V trimmed by 7 bases and J by 4 bases, 13 bases remained unmatched. The CDR3, as DNA: TGTGCCAGCACCACCCGGGGGGGGACGGGGTCAGATACGCAGTATTTT. Its protein product is CASTTRGGTGSDTQYF. The whole variable domain, filled in from reference TRBV28 and TRBJ2-3, reads DVKVTQSSRYLVKRTGEKVFLECVQDMDHENMFWYRQDPGLGLRLIYFSYDVKMKEKGDIPEGYSVSREKKERFSLILESASTNQTSMYLCASTTRGGTGSDTQYFGPGTRLTVL.